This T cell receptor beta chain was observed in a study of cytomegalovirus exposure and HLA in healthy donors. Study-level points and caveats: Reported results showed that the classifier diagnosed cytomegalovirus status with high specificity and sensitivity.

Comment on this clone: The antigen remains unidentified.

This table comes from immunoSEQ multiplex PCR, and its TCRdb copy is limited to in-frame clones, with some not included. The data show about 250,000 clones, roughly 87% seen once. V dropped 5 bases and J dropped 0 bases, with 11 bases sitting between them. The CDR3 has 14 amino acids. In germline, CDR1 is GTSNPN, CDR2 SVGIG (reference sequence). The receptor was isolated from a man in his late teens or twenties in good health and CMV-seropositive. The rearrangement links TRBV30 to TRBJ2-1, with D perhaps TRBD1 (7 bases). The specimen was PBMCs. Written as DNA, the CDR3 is TGTGCCTGGTCAGGGGGGAGCTCCTACAATGAGCAGTTCTTC. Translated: CAWSGGSSYNEQFF.